In its sample, the clone carrying this TCR beta chain was seen a few times. The antigen is undetermined. The germline V gene encodes CDR1 SGHNT and CDR2 YYREEE (reference sequence). After removal of 4 bases from V and 0 bases from J, the junction contained 2 bases not matched to a gene. This CDR3 is built from 15 residues. The entry originates in a study of shared clonotypes between healthy human individuals. Study-wide results and limits: Non-shared clonotypes displayed generation probabilities falling below those of clonotypes present in all four donors.

TCRdb keeps only in-frame clones here, not all; method: immunoSEQ multiplex PCR. The sample has a few million clones, 93% seen once. The chain has TRBV5-4 and TRBJ2-1, with 9 bases aligning to TRBD1. The sample taken for sequencing was naive CD4+ T cells from PBMCs. The sample's subset: CD45RA+ positively selected. The TCR comes from a man aged 18 to 30 in good health. Some clones in this sample may be carry-over from other donors' samples. CDR3 nucleotides: TGTGCCAGCAGCCCGACAGGGGGCTCCTACAATGAGCAGTTCTTC. It codes for CASSPTGGSYNEQFF.